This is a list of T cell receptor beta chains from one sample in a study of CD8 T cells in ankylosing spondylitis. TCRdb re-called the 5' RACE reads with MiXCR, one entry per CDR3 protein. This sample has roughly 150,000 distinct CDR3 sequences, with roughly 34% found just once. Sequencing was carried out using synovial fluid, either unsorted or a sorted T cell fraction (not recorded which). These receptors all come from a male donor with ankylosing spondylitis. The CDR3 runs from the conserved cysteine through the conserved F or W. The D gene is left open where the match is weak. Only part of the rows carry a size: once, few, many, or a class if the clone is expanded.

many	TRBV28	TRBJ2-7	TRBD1	CASSQRDRVDF	TGTGCCAGCAGTCAACGGGACAGGGTAGACTTC
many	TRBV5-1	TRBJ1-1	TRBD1	CASSSTGQGNTEAFF	TGCGCCAGCAGCTCGACCGGACAGGGGAACACTGAAGCTTTCTTT
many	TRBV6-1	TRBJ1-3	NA	CASARGGTGNTIYF	TGTGCCAGCGCCAGGGGAGGGACTGGAAACACCATATATTTT
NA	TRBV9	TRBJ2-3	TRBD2	CASSVSGRDTDTQYF	TGTGCCAGCAGCGTTAGCGGGAGAGACACAGATACGCAGTATTTT
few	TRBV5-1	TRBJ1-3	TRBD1	CASSPGQGKGDTIYF	TGCGCCAGCAGCCCGGGACAGGGGAAGGGGGACACCATATATTTT
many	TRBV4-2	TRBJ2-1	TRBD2	CASSGRHSGRRNGEQFF	TGTGCCAGCAGCGGCCGGCACAGCGGGAGGAGAAATGGGGAGCAGTTCTTC
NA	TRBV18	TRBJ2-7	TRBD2	CASSRTSGRYEQYF	TGTGCCAGCTCACGAACTAGCGGGAGATACGAGCAGTACTTC
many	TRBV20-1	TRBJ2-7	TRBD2	CSAGLAGGGGYEQYF	TGCAGTGCAGGACTAGCGGGAGGGGGCGGATACGAGCAGTACTTC
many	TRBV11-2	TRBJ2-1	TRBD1	CASSSGQGNEQFF	TGTGCCAGCAGCTCAGGACAGGGGAATGAGCAGTTCTTC
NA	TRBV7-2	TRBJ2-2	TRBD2	CASSLELAGTGELFF	TGTGCCAGCAGCTTAGAACTAGCGGGCACCGGGGAGCTGTTTTTT
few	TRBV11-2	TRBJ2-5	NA	CASSLGLGRETGETQYF	TGTGCCAGCAGCTTAGGACTCGGGCGGGAAACGGGGGAGACCCAGTACTTC
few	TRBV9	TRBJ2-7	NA	CASSVAPRSYEQYF	TGTGCCAGCAGCGTAGCCCCTAGGTCCTACGAGCAGTACTTC
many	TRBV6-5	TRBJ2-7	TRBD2	CASSYGRGFSYEQYF	TGTGCCAGCAGTTATGGGCGGGGGTTTTCCTACGAGCAGTACTTC
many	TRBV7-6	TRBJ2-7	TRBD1	CASSLQGAHYEQYF	TGTGCCAGCAGCCTCCAGGGGGCCCACTACGAGCAGTACTTC
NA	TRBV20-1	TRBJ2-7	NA	CSASAPGVGGATYEQYF	TGCAGTGCTAGTGCCCCAGGCGTGGGCGGGGCAACCTACGAGCAGTACTTC
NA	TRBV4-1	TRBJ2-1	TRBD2	CASSQEASGGSYNEQSF	TGCGCCAGCAGCCAAGAGGCTAGCGGGGGCTCCTACAATGAGCAGTCCTTC
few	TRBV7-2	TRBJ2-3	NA	CASSPPGLRTDTQYF	TGTGCCAGCAGCCCCCCGGGACTGCGGACAGATACGCAGTATTTT
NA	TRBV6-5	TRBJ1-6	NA	CASSYPTGTYNSPLHF	TGTGCCAGCAGTTACCCCACAGGAACCTATAATTCACCCCTCCACTTT
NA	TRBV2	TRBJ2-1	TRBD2	CASRVAGDNEQFF	TGTGCCAGCAGGGTAGCGGGGGACAATGAGCAGTTCTTC
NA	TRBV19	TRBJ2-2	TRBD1	CASTLTGYTGELFF	TGTGCCAGTACTCTGACAGGGTACACCGGGGAGCTGTTTTTT
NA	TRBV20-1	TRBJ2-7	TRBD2	CSAMPGRAGDEQYF	TGCAGTGCAATGCCGGGGAGGGCCGGGGACGAGCAGTACTTC
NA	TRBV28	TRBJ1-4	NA	CASSPGGSLATNEKLFF	TGTGCCAGCAGCCCGGGGGGAAGCCTTGCAACTAATGAAAAACTGTTTTTT
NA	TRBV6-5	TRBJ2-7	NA	CASSSSGSKQYF	TGTGCCAGCAGTTCCTCGGGTTCAAAGCAGTACTTC
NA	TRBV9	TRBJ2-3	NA	CASSRRSTSTDTQYF	TGTGCCAGCAGCCGTAGATCGACTAGCACAGATACGCAGTATTTT
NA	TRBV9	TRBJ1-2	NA	CASSVFSDSNYGYTF	TGTGCCAGCAGCGTATTTTCAGATAGTAACTATGGCTACACCTTC
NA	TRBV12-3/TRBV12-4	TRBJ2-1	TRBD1	CASRETGSNNEQFF	TGTGCCAGCAGAGAGACAGGGTCCAACAATGAGCAGTTCTTC
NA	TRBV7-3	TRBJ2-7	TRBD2	CASSLMAGGDYEQYF	TGTGCCAGCAGCTTAATGGCGGGAGGCGACTACGAGCAGTACTTC
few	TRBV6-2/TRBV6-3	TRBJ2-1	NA	CASRSGDFYNEQFF	TGTGCCAGCAGATCCGGAGATTTCTACAATGAGCAGTTCTTC
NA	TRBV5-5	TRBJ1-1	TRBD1	CASSRGQTQNTEAFF	TGTGCCAGCAGCCGGGGACAGACTCAAAACACTGAAGCTTTCTTT